This is a list of T cell receptor beta chains from one sample in a study of T-cell memory formation after mild COVID-19. TCRdb reprocessed the 5' RACE reads with MiXCR, giving one entry per CDR3 protein. This sample has around 510,000 distinct CDR3 sequences, with 20% to 25% found just once. The sequencing input was PBMCs or a T cell subset sorted from them (not recorded which). These receptors were collected from an adult woman who had mild COVID-19 (a few samples of this study predate the infection). Cell type and time point are not known. CDR3s include the opening cysteine and the closing phenylalanine or tryptophan. D genes are given only for firm matches. The listing skips clone size in some rows; elsewhere it reads once, few, many or a size class.

d_gene: -; abundance: few; v_gene: TRBV7-2; j_gene: TRBJ1-3; CDR3aa: CASSLVFGGDSGNTIYF; CDR3nt: TGTGCCAGCAGCTTAGTCTTTGGGGGGGACTCTGGAAACACCATATATTTT
d_gene: -; abundance: few; v_gene: TRBV25-1; j_gene: TRBJ2-3; CDR3aa: CASSRMADTQYF; CDR3nt: TGTGCCAGCAGTAGGATGGCAGATACGCAGTATTTT
d_gene: -; abundance: -; v_gene: TRBV9; j_gene: TRBJ1-1; CDR3aa: CASSVGGGGLGTEAFF; CDR3nt: TGTGCCAGCAGCGTAGGAGGAGGGGGGCTCGGCACTGAAGCTTTCTTT
d_gene: -; abundance: few; v_gene: TRBV5-6; j_gene: TRBJ2-3; CDR3aa: CASSLGSGNTQYF; CDR3nt: TGTGCCAGCAGCCTAGGTTCGGGGAATACGCAGTATTTT
d_gene: -; abundance: few; v_gene: TRBV27; j_gene: TRBJ2-7; CDR3aa: CASSVDRYPREQYF; CDR3nt: TGTGCCAGCAGTGTGGACCGGTACCCTAGGGAGCAGTACTTC
d_gene: TRBD2; abundance: few; v_gene: TRBV4-2; j_gene: TRBJ2-3; CDR3aa: CASTTGLAGSTDTQYF; CDR3nt: TGTGCCAGCACAACGGGACTAGCGGGAAGCACAGATACGCAGTATTTT
d_gene: TRBD1; abundance: few; v_gene: TRBV27; j_gene: TRBJ2-7; CDR3aa: CASSLHGTGGAAGEQYF; CDR3nt: TGTGCCAGCAGTTTACATGGGACAGGGGGCGCAGCAGGCGAGCAGTACTTC
d_gene: -; abundance: -; v_gene: TRBV7-3; j_gene: TRBJ1-4; CDR3aa: CASSADYDEKLFF; CDR3nt: TGTGCCAGCAGTGCGGATTACGATGAAAAACTGTTTTTT
d_gene: -; abundance: few; v_gene: TRBV7-9; j_gene: TRBJ2-5; CDR3aa: CASSTIIPGYRETQYF; CDR3nt: TGTGCCAGCAGCACGATTATCCCAGGATATAGGGAGACCCAGTACTTC
d_gene: -; abundance: few; v_gene: TRBV9; j_gene: TRBJ2-7; CDR3aa: CASSVTAEPYEQYF; CDR3nt: TGTGCCAGCAGCGTAACAGCGGAGCCCTACGAGCAGTACTTC
d_gene: -; abundance: -; v_gene: TRBV3-1; j_gene: TRBJ2-7; CDR3aa: CASSLQLLQGYEQYF; CDR3nt: TGTGCCAGCAGCCTACAGCTATTACAGGGCTACGAGCAGTACTTC
d_gene: TRBD2; abundance: many; v_gene: TRBV5-1; j_gene: TRBJ2-1; CDR3aa: CASSQDSGSWYEQFF; CDR3nt: TGCGCCAGCAGCCAGGATAGCGGGAGTTGGTATGAGCAGTTCTTC
d_gene: TRBD1; abundance: few; v_gene: TRBV5-1; j_gene: TRBJ1-5; CDR3aa: CASSSQGLNQPQHF; CDR3nt: TGCGCCAGCAGCTCACAGGGGCTCAATCAGCCCCAGCATTTT
d_gene: -; abundance: -; v_gene: TRBV20-1; j_gene: TRBJ2-3; CDR3aa: CSASPPDFEDTQYF; CDR3nt: TGCAGTGCTAGTCCCCCTGACTTTGAGGATACGCAGTATTTT
d_gene: -; abundance: few; v_gene: TRBV7-9; j_gene: TRBJ2-1; CDR3aa: CASSLAVGLEQFF; CDR3nt: TGTGCCAGCAGCTTAGCGGTAGGACTTGAGCAGTTCTTC
d_gene: -; abundance: few; v_gene: TRBV7-2; j_gene: TRBJ2-7; CDR3aa: CASTTYRGDYEQYF; CDR3nt: TGTGCCAGCACTACGTATAGGGGAGACTACGAGCAGTACTTC
d_gene: TRBD1; abundance: -; v_gene: TRBV12-3/TRBV12-4; j_gene: TRBJ1-4; CDR3aa: CASSFRQGFEKLFF; CDR3nt: TGTGCCAGCAGTTTTCGACAGGGATTCGAAAAACTGTTTTTT
d_gene: -; abundance: -; v_gene: TRBV29-1; j_gene: TRBJ2-1; CDR3aa: CSVEVAIKGTLNNEQFF; CDR3nt: TGCAGCGTTGAAGTGGCGATTAAAGGAACCCTCAACAATGAGCAGTTCTTC
d_gene: -; abundance: -; v_gene: TRBV6-5; j_gene: TRBJ2-3; CDR3aa: CASSPWGTTDTQYF; CDR3nt: TGTGCCAGCAGCCCCTGGGGAACCACAGATACGCAGTATTTT
d_gene: -; abundance: -; v_gene: TRBV2; j_gene: TRBJ2-5; CDR3aa: CASSGRGLQETQYF; CDR3nt: TGTGCCAGCAGTGGGAGGGGACTTCAAGAGACCCAGTACTTC
d_gene: TRBD1; abundance: -; v_gene: TRBV15; j_gene: TRBJ2-7; CDR3aa: CATSRGQGWYEQYF; CDR3nt: TGTGCCACCAGCCGCGGACAGGGTTGGTACGAGCAGTACTTC
d_gene: TRBD1; abundance: few; v_gene: TRBV18; j_gene: TRBJ1-2; CDR3aa: CASSPSQGGYGYTF; CDR3nt: TGTGCCAGCTCACCATCGCAGGGGGGCTATGGCTACACCTTC
d_gene: -; abundance: few; v_gene: TRBV11-2; j_gene: TRBJ2-4; CDR3aa: CASSYTSTGKNIQYF; CDR3nt: TGTGCCAGCAGCTACACTTCGACAGGAAAAAACATTCAGTACTTC
d_gene: -; abundance: -; v_gene: TRBV5-6; j_gene: TRBJ1-5; CDR3aa: CASSLRFSLNQPQHF; CDR3nt: TGTGCCAGCAGCTTGAGGTTCAGCCTCAATCAGCCCCAGCATTTT
d_gene: -; abundance: -; v_gene: TRBV5-8; j_gene: TRBJ1-1; CDR3aa: CASSATAYTEAFF; CDR3nt: TGTGCCAGCAGCGCCACGGCCTACACTGAAGCTTTCTTT
d_gene: TRBD2; abundance: -; v_gene: TRBV4-3; j_gene: TRBJ2-2; CDR3aa: CASSQDVLGGGGTGELFF; CDR3nt: TGCGCCAGCAGCCAAGATGTCCTCGGCGGGGGAGGCACCGGGGAGCTGTTTTTT
d_gene: -; abundance: -; v_gene: TRBV7-6; j_gene: TRBJ1-1; CDR3aa: CASSLGSALNEAFF; CDR3nt: TGTGCCAGCAGCTTAGGATCAGCACTCAATGAAGCTTTCTTT
d_gene: TRBD1; abundance: -; v_gene: TRBV27; j_gene: TRBJ1-3; CDR3aa: CASSLYPQTGNSGNTIYF; CDR3nt: TGTGCCAGCAGTTTATACCCCCAGACAGGGAACTCTGGAAACACCATATATTTT
d_gene: -; abundance: -; v_gene: TRBV7-9; j_gene: TRBJ2-7; CDR3aa: CASSLGPAEFLTYEQYF; CDR3nt: TGTGCCAGCAGCTTAGGGCCGGCGGAGTTTTTGACCTACGAGCAGTACTTC
d_gene: -; abundance: -; v_gene: TRBV20-1; j_gene: TRBJ1-1; CDR3aa: CSARAIGFGNTEAFF; CDR3nt: TGCAGTGCTAGAGCGATTGGATTTGGGAACACTGAAGCTTTCTTT
d_gene: -; abundance: -; v_gene: TRBV14; j_gene: TRBJ2-7; CDR3aa: CASSPHPLFRSEYEQYF; CDR3nt: TGTGCCAGCAGCCCCCACCCCCTTTTTAGAAGCGAGTACGAGCAGTACTTC
d_gene: -; abundance: -; v_gene: TRBV24-1; j_gene: TRBJ2-7; CDR3aa: CATSDYFNEQYF; CDR3nt: TGTGCCACCAGTGACTACTTCAACGAGCAGTACTTC
d_gene: -; abundance: few; v_gene: TRBV20-1; j_gene: TRBJ2-7; CDR3aa: CSAPDPIRPPEQYF; CDR3nt: TGCAGTGCCCCGGACCCCATCCGCCCGCCCGAGCAGTACTTC
d_gene: -; abundance: -; v_gene: TRBV20-1; j_gene: TRBJ2-6; CDR3aa: CSARRGHSGANVLTF; CDR3nt: TGCAGTGCTAGACGGGGTCACTCTGGGGCCAACGTCCTGACTTTC
d_gene: TRBD1; abundance: many; v_gene: TRBV20-1; j_gene: TRBJ1-1; CDR3aa: CSAKHRGRGSVVYSTEAFF; CDR3nt: TGCAGTGCGAAGCACAGGGGTCGGGGGTCGGTCGTTTATTCTACTGAAGCTTTCTTT
d_gene: -; abundance: few; v_gene: TRBV29-1; j_gene: TRBJ1-2; CDR3aa: CSVEPTGTSYGYTF; CDR3nt: TGCAGCGTTGAGCCCACAGGGACCAGCTATGGCTACACCTTC
d_gene: TRBD1; abundance: -; v_gene: TRBV7-6; j_gene: TRBJ1-1; CDR3aa: CASSTRQGLEAFF; CDR3nt: TGTGCCAGCAGCACCCGACAGGGGCTTGAAGCTTTCTTT
d_gene: -; abundance: -; v_gene: TRBV6-1; j_gene: TRBJ2-7; CDR3aa: CASSAGTSHLSYEQYF; CDR3nt: TGTGCCAGCAGTGCGGGGACCTCACACCTCTCCTACGAGCAGTACTTC
d_gene: -; abundance: -; v_gene: TRBV20-1; j_gene: TRBJ1-1; CDR3aa: CSARGGTMTEAFF; CDR3nt: TGCAGTGCTAGGGGTGGGACCATGACTGAAGCTTTCTTT
d_gene: -; abundance: few; v_gene: TRBV3-1; j_gene: TRBJ2-2; CDR3aa: CASSQRDTGELFF; CDR3nt: TGTGCCAGCAGCCAAAGGGACACCGGGGAGCTGTTTTTT
d_gene: TRBD2; abundance: few; v_gene: TRBV6-5; j_gene: TRBJ2-1; CDR3aa: CASSLMSGGPRNEQFF; CDR3nt: TGTGCCAGCAGTCTTATGTCGGGGGGGCCGAGAAATGAGCAGTTCTTC
d_gene: -; abundance: few; v_gene: TRBV21-1; j_gene: TRBJ2-3; CDR3aa: CASSKGCGGRGGADTQYF; CDR3nt: TGTGCCAGCAGCAAAGGGTGCGGCGGGAGAGGTGGAGCAGATACGCAGTATTTT
d_gene: -; abundance: once; v_gene: TRBV30; j_gene: TRBJ1-5; CDR3aa: CAWREAGVQPQHF; CDR3nt: TGTGCCTGGAGGGAGGCAGGGGTTCAGCCCCAGCATTTT
d_gene: TRBD2; abundance: -; v_gene: TRBV18; j_gene: TRBJ2-7; CDR3aa: CASSSGLAIEQYF; CDR3nt: TGTGCCAGCTCATCGGGACTAGCGATCGAGCAGTACTTC
d_gene: -; abundance: many; v_gene: TRBV19; j_gene: TRBJ2-7; CDR3aa: CASSIGTTYEQYF; CDR3nt: TGTGCCAGTAGTATAGGTACTACCTACGAGCAGTACTTC
d_gene: TRBD2; abundance: few; v_gene: TRBV4-1; j_gene: TRBJ2-1; CDR3aa: CASSQVSQRERNEQFF; CDR3nt: TGCGCCAGCAGCCAAGTCTCCCAGCGGGAGAGGAATGAGCAGTTCTTC
d_gene: -; abundance: -; v_gene: TRBV7-6; j_gene: TRBJ2-7; CDR3aa: CASSLEVMGEQYF; CDR3nt: TGTGCCAGCAGCTTAGAAGTCATGGGGGAGCAGTACTTC
d_gene: TRBD2; abundance: few; v_gene: TRBV7-9; j_gene: TRBJ2-7; CDR3aa: CASSISSGSLDEQYF; CDR3nt: TGTGCCAGCAGCATAAGTAGCGGGAGTCTCGACGAGCAGTACTTC
d_gene: -; abundance: few; v_gene: TRBV5-5; j_gene: TRBJ1-2; CDR3aa: CASNLLGLEGYTF; CDR3nt: TGTGCCAGCAACCTCTTGGGTCTGGAGGGCTACACCTTC
d_gene: -; abundance: -; v_gene: TRBV7-9; j_gene: TRBJ2-7; CDR3aa: CASTYLLDRPMEQYF; CDR3nt: TGTGCCAGCACCTACCTTCTCGATCGCCCGATGGAGCAGTACTTC
d_gene: -; abundance: many; v_gene: TRBV7-8; j_gene: TRBJ2-2; CDR3aa: CASSAVANTGELFF; CDR3nt: TGTGCCAGCAGCGCAGTCGCGAACACCGGGGAGCTGTTTTTT
d_gene: -; abundance: -; v_gene: TRBV24-1; j_gene: TRBJ2-1; CDR3aa: CATSDLKRQAHNEQFF; CDR3nt: TGTGCCACCAGTGATTTGAAAAGACAGGCGCACAATGAGCAGTTCTTC
d_gene: TRBD1; abundance: -; v_gene: TRBV19; j_gene: TRBJ2-3; CDR3aa: CASSIRGQGRTDTQYF; CDR3nt: TGTGCCAGTAGTATACGCGGACAGGGGCGGACAGATACGCAGTATTTT
d_gene: TRBD1; abundance: -; v_gene: TRBV7-3; j_gene: TRBJ2-3; CDR3aa: CASSLLGQAGDTQYF; CDR3nt: TGTGCCAGCAGCTTATTGGGACAGGCAGGCGATACGCAGTATTTT